Listed here are 2 T cell receptor beta chains from one sample, sequenced in a study of breast tumors, draining lymph nodes, adjacent tissues. TCRdb reprocessed the multiplex PCR reads with MiXCR, giving one entry per CDR3 protein. The top ten hold about 4.3% of the sample, which has 200,000 or so distinct CDR3 sequences, roughly 31% seen once. Breast cancer patients provided tissue from their axillary draining lymph nodes. Sequenced input: axillary lymph node tissue. These receptors all stem from a female donor with breast cancer. Some clones in this sample may be carry-over from other donors' samples.

This clonotype was seen ten or more times. CDR3: CASPGGDGYGYTF. Written as DNA, the CDR3 is TGTGCCTCCCCGGGAGGGGACGGATATGGCTACACCTTC. This chain joins TRBV30 and TRBJ1-2; D perhaps matches TRBD1 (5 bases). V was clipped by 7 bases and J by 5 bases, with 17 bases between them. The CDR3 extends over 13 amino acids. Germline lookup yields CDR1 GTSNPN and CDR2 SVGIG (reference sequence).

At least ten counts were recorded for this clonotype. The chain carries TRBV5-6 and TRBJ2-5; possibly TRBD2 for D (6 bases). V lost 0 bases and J lost 1, with 13 bases in between. This CDR3 has 16 amino acids. Germline V gives CDR1 SGHDT, CDR2 YYEEEE. The CDR3, as DNA: TGTGCCAGCAGCTTGGTGGCCCAGACTAGCCAAGAGACCCAGTACTTC. Translation gives CASSLVAQTSQETQYF.